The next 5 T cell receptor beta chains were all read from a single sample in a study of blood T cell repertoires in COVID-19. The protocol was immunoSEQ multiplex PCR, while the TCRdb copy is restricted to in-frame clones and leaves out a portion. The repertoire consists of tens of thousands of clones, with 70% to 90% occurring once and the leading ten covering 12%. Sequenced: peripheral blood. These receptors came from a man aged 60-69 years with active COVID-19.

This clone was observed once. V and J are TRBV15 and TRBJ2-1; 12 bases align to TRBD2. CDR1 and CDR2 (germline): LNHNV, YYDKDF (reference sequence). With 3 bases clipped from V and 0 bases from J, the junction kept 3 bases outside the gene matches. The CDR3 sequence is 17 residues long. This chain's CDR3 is CATSRTSGSYSYNEQFF. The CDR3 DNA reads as TGTGCCACCAGCAGGACTAGCGGGAGCTACTCCTACAATGAGCAGTTCTTC.

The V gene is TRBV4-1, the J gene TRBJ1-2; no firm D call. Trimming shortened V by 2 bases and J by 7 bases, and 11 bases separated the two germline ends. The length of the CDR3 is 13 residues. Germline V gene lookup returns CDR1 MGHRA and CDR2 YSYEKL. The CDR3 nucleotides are TGCGCCAGCAGCCAAACAGACCGGGGTGGCTACACCTTC. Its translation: CASSQTDRGGYTF.

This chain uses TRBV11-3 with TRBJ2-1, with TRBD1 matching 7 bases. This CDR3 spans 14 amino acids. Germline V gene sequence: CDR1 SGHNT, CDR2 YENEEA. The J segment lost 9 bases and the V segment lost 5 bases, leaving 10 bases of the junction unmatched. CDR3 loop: CASSITPTGSEQFF. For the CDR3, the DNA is TGTGCCAGCAGCATCACCCCGACAGGGAGTGAGCAGTTCTTC.

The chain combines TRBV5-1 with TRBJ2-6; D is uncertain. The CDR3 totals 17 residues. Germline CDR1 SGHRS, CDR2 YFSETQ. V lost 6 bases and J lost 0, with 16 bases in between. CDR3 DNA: TGCGCCAGCACCCCGGAAATCTCAGGCTCTGGGGCCAACGTCCTGACTTTC. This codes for CASTPEISGSGANVLTF. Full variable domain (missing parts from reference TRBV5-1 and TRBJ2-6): KAGVTQTPRYLIKTRGQQVTLSCSPISGHRSVSWYQQTPGQGLQFLFEYFSETQRNKGNFPGRFSGRQFSNSRSEMNVSTLELGDSALYLCASTPEISGSGANVLTFGAGSRLTVL.

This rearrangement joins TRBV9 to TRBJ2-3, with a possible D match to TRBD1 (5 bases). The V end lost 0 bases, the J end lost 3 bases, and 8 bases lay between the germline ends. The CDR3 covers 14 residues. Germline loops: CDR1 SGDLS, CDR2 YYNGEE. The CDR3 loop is CASSVGQGTDTQYF. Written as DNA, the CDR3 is TGTGCCAGCAGCGTAGGGCAGGGAACAGATACGCAGTATTTT.